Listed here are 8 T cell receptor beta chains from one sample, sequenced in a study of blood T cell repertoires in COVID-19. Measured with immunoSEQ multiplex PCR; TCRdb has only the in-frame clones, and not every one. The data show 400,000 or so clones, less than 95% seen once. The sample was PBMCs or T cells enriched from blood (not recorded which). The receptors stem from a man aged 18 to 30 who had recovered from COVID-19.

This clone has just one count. The CDR3, as DNA: TGCGCCAGTTCACCGCCCGGACTAGCGGGAGTGGGAGAGCAGTACTTC. It is translated as CASSPPGLAGVGEQYF. J is TRBJ2-7 and V is TRBV5-1; TRBD2 agrees at 13 bases. The CDR3 extends over 16 amino acids. The germline gives CDR1 SGHRS, CDR2 YFSETQ. V shed 8 bases, J shed 7 bases, and the junction held 15 bases outside the gene matches.

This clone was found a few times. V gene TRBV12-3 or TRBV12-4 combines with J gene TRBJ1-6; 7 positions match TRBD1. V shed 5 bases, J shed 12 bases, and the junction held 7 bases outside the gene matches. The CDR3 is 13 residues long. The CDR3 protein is CASSTTGLEPLHF. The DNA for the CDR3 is TGTGCCAGCAGTACGACAGGGCTGGAACCCCTCCACTTT.

CDR3 nucleotides: TGTGCCAGCAGTTACCGGGGGGTGGGCAATCAGCCCCAGCATTTT. Amino acid sequence: CASSYRGVGNQPQHF. This chain connects TRBV6-2 or TRBV6-3 to TRBJ1-5; tentatively, D is TRBD1 (5 bases). The germline gives CDR1 MNHEY, CDR2 SVGEGT. The CDR3 sequence is 15 residues long. The V end was cut by 2 bases, the J end by 2 bases, with 10 bases between.

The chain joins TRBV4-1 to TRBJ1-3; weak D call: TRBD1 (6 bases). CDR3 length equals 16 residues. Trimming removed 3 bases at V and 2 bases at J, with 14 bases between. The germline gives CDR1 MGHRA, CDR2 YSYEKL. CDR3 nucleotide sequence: TGCGCCAGCAGCCATCCCCTCGGGACAACTGGAAACACCATATATTTT. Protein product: CASSHPLGTTGNTIYF.

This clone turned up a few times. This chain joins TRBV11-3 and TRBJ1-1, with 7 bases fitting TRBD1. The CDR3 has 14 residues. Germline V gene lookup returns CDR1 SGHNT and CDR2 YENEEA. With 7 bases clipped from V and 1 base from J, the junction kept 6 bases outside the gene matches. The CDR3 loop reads CASTKQGSNTEAFF. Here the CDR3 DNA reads TGTGCCAGCACCAAACAGGGGTCGAACACTGAAGCTTTCTTT.

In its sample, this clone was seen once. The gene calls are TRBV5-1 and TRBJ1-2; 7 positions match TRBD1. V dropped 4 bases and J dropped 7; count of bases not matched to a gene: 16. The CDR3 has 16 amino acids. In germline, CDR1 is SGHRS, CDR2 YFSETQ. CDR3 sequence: CASSPDPTGQPPGYTF. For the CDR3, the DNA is TGCGCCAGCAGCCCAGACCCGACAGGGCAGCCCCCTGGCTACACCTTC.

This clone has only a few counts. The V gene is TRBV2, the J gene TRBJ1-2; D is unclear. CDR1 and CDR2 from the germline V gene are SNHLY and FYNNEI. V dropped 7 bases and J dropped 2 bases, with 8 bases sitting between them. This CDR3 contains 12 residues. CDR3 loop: CASKVANYGYTF. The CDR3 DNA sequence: TGTGCCAGCAAAGTAGCAAACTATGGCTACACCTTC.

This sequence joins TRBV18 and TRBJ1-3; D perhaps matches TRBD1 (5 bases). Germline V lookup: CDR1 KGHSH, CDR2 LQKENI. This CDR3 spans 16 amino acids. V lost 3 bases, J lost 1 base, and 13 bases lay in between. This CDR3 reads CASSPKTDPSGNTIYF. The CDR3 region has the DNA TGTGCCAGCTCACCTAAGACAGACCCATCTGGAAACACCATATATTTT.